What follows are 6 T cell receptor beta chains derived from one specimen sequenced in a study of Graves' ophthalmopathy and Graves' hyperthyroidism. For repertoire sequencing, the TCR beta CDR3 regions were amplified from RNA transcripts. An opening RT-PCR round employed HTBI primers and preceded a second-round multiplex PCR. MiXCR was run by TCRdb on the multiplex PCR reads, yielding one entry per CDR3 protein. The repertoire holds over a million distinct CDR3 sequences, with 36% as singletons. Sequencing was carried out using peripheral blood or thyroid tissue (not recorded which). Source of these receptors: an adult man with Graves' hyperthyroidism.

The table lists this clonotype with a count of one. The J gene is TRBJ2-7, the V gene TRBV28, with D maybe TRBD2 (6 bases). Germline V CDR1 and CDR2: MDHEN, SYDVKM. Trimming removed 6 bases at V and 6 bases at J, with 15 bases between. The CDR3 contains 13 residues. The CDR3 is CASSPVDYREQYF. The CDR3 coding sequence is TGTGCCAGCAGCCCGGTGGACTACCGCGAGCAGTACTTC. Supplemented by reference TRBV28 and TRBJ2-7, the full variable domain reads DVKVTQSSRYLVKRTGEKVFLECVQDMDHENMFWYRQDPGLGLRLIYFSYDVKMKEKGDIPEGYSVSREKKERFSLILESASTNQTSMYLCASSPVDYREQYFGPGTRLTVT.

The sample holds many counts of this clonotype. The chain joins TRBV7-6 to TRBJ2-5, with 10 bases lining up with TRBD1. The CDR3 loop spans 16 amino acids. Germline V gene lookup returns CDR1 SGHVS and CDR2 FNYEAQ. Trimming took 2 bases from V and 5 from J; bases not matched to a gene: 8. CDR3 bases: TGTGCCAGCAGCTTACAACCGGGACAGGGGACCGAGACCCAGTACTTC. Translated, it gives CASSLQPGQGTETQYF.

Points on this clonotype: This is likely an artifact of a read error, given a far larger clone one base away. This rearrangement joins TRBV19 to TRBJ1-2; 10 nucleotides align to TRBD1. This CDR3 region has 13 residues. Germline V gives CDR1 LNHDA, CDR2 SQIVND (reference sequence). The CDR3 sequence: CASSLDRGHGCTF. The CDR3 DNA reads TGTGCCAGCAGCTTAGACAGGGGGCATGGCTGCACCTTC. Variable domain in full (rest from reference TRBV19 and TRBJ1-2): DGGITQSPKYLFRKEGQNVTLSCEQNLNHDAMYWYRQDPGQGLRLIYYSQIVNDFQKGDIAEGYSVSREKKESFPLTVTSAQKNPTAFYLCASSLDRGHGCTFGSGTRLTVV.

The chain joins TRBV25-1 to TRBJ2-5, with TRBD2 as a possible D gene (6 bases). The V end lost 2 bases, the J end lost 1 base, and 8 bases lay between the germline ends. Germline V CDR1 and CDR2: MGHDK, SYGVNS. The CDR3 length is 14 residues. CDR3 bases: TGTGCCAGCAGTGAAGCGGGACTCCAAGAGACCCAGTACTTC. The encoded protein is CASSEAGLQETQYF.

J is TRBJ1-4 and V is TRBV20-1, with TRBD1 matching over 8 bases. This CDR3 has 13 amino acids. Germline V gene data show CDR1 as DFQATT and CDR2 as SNEGSKA (reference sequence). V gave up 5 bases and J gave up 7 bases; unmatched junction bases: 6. The CDR3 loop is CSAAGTGTEKLFF. CDR3 DNA sequence: TGCAGTGCTGCCGGGACAGGAACTGAAAAACTGTTTTTT.

Details on this clonotype: Mismatch with germline at one junction end may stem from a read error. The V call is TRBV2, the J call TRBJ2-6; possible D gene TRBD1, 6 bases. Germline CDR1 and CDR2: SNHLY and FYNNEI. The CDR3 has 13 amino acids. The CDR3 DNA follows: TGTGCCACCAGGGGAACTGGGGCCAACGTCCTGACCTTC. Protein sequence: CATRGTGANVLTF.